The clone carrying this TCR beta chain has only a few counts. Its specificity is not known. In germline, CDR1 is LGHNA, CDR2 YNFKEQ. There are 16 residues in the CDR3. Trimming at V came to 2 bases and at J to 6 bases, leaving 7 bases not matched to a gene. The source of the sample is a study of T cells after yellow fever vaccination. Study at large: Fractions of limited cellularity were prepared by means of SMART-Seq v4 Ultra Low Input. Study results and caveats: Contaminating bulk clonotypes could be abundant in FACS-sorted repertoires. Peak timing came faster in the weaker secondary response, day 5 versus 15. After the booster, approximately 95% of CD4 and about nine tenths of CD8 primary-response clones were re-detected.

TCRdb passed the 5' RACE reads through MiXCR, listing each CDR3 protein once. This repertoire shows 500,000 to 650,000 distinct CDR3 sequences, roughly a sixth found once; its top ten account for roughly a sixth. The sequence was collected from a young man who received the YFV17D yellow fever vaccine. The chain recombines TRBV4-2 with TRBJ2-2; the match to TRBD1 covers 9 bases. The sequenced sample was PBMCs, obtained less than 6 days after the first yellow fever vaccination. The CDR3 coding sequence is TGTGCCAGCAGCCAAATCGGGACAGGGAGGTCCGGGGAGCTGTTTTTT. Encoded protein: CASSQIGTGRSGELFF.